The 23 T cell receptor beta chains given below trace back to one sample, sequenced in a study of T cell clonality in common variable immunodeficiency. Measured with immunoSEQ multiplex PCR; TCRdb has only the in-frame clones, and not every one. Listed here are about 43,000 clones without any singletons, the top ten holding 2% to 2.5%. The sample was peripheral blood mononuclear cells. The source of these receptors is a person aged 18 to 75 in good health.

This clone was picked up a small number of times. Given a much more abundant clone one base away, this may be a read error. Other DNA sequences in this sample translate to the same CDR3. The CDR3 sequence is CSALRDTLSPDTQYF. The covered CDR3 bases are TGCAGTGCCCTACGGGACACTCTCAGTCCAGATACG. V usage is TRBV20-1 and J usage is TRBJ2-3; possible D gene TRBD1, 6 bases. The read halts 3 residues ahead of the CDR3 end, with the missing end drawn from the germline J gene. Trimming took off 6 bases at V and 4 bases at J, with 20 bases between the two ends. This CDR3 contains 15 residues. Germline V gene data show CDR1 as DFQATT and CDR2 as SNEGSKA (reference sequence).

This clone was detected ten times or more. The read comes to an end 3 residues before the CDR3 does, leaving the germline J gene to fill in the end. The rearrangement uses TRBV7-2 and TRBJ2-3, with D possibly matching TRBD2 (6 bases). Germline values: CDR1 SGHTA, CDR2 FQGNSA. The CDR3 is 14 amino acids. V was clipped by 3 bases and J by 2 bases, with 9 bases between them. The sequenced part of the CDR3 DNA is TGTGCCAGCAGCTTGGAGGGCGACACAGATACG. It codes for CASSLEGDTDT. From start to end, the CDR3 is CASSLEGDTDTQYF. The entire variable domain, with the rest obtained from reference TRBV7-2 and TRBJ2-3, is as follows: GAGVSQSPSNKVTEKGKDVELRCDPISGHTALYWYRQSLGQGLEFLIYFQGNSAPDKSGLPSDRFSAERTGGSVSTLTIQRTQQEDSAVYLCASSLEGDTDTQYFGPGTRLTVL.

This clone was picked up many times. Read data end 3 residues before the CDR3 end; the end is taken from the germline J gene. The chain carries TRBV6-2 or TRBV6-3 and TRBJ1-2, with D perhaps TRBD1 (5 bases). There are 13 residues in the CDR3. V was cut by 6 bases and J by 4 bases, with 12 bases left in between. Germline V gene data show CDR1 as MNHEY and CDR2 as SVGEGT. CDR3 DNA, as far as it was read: TGTGCCAGCAGCCCTAACGGGGGCTATGGC. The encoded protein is CASSPNGGYG. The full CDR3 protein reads CASSPNGGYGYTF.

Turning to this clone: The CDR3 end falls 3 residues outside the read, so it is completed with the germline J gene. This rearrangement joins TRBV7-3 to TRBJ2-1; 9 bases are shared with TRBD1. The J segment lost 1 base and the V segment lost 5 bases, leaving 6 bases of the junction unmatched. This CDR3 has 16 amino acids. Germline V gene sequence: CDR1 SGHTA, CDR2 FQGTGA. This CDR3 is CASSAWTGASYNEQFF. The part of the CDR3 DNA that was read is TGTGCCAGCAGCGCCTGGACAGGGGCTTCCTACAATGAG.

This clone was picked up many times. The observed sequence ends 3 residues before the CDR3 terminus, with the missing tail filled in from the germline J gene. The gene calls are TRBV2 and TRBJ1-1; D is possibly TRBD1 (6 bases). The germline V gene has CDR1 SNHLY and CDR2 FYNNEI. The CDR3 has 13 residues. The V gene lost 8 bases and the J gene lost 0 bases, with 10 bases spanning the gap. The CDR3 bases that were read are TGTGCCAGCGCTAGGGACATGAACACTGAA. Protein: CASARDMNTE. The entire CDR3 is CASARDMNTEAFF. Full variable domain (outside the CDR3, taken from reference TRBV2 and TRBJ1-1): EPEVTQTPSHQVTQMGQEVILRCVPISNHLYFYWYRQILGQKVEFLVSFYNNEISEKSEIFDDQFSVERPDGSNFTLKIRSTKLEDSAMYFCASARDMNTEAFFGQGTRLTVV.

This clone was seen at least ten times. Partial CDR3 DNA: TGCAGTGCTGGCCCCCCAAGACCGACTAACAATGAG. This translates into CSAGPPRPTNNE. The full CDR3 reads CSAGPPRPTNNEQFF. The gene calls are TRBV20-1 and TRBJ2-1, with D possibly TRBD2 on 5 matching bases. The read terminates 3 residues ahead of where the CDR3 ends, so the germline J gene completes it. V shed 5 bases and J shed 5 bases, with 19 bases lying between them. Germline-derived CDR1 and CDR2 are DFQATT and SNEGSKA (reference sequence). This CDR3 has 15 residues.

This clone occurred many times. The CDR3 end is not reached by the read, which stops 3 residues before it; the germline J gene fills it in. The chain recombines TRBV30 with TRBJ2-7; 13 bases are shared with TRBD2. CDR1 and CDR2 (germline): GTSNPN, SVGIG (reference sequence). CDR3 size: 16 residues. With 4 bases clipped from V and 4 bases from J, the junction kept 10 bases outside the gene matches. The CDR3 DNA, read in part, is TGTGCCTGGAACCCTACTAGCGGGAGGGCCGCTTACGAG. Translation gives CAWNPTSGRAAYE. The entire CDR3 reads CAWNPTSGRAAYEQYF.

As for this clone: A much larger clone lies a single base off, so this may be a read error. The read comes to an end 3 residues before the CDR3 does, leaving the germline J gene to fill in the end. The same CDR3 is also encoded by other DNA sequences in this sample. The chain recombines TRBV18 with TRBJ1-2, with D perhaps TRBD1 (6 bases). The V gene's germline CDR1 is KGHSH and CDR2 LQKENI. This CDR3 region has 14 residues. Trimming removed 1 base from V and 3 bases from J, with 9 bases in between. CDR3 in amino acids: CASSPLQGDYGYTF. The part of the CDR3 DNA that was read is TGTGCCAGCTCACCACTACAGGGCGACTATGGC.

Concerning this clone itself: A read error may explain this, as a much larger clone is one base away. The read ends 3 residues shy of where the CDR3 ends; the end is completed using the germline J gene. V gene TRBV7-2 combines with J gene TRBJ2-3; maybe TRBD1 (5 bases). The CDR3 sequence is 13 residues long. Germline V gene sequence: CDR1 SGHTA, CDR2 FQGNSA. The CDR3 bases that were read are TGTGCCAGCAGCTCACAGACAGATCAGCCG. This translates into CASSSQTDQP. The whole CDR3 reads CASSSQTDQPQYF.

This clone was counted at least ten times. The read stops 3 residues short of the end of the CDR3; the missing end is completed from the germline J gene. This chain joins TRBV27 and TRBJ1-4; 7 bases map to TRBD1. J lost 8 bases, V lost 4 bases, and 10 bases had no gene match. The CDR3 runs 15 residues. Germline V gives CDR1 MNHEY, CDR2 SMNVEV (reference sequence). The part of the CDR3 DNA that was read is TGTGCCAGCAGTTCGCCGGGACAGTTAGGGGAAAAA. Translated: CASSSPGQLGEK. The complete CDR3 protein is CASSSPGQLGEKLFF.

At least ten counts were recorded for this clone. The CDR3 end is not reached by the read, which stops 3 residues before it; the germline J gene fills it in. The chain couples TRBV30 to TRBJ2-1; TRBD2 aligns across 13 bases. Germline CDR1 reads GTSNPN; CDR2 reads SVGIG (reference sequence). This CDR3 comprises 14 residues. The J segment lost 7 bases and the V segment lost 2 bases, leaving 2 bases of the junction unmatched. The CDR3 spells CAWSPGLAGNEQFF. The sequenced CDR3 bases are TGTGCCTGGAGTCCGGGACTAGCGGGAAATGAG.

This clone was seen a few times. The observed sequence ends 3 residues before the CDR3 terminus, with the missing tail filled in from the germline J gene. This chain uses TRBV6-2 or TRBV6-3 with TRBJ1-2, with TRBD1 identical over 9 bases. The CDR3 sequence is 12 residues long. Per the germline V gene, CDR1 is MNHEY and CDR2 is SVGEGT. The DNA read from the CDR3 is TGTGCCAGCAGGCTACAGGGGGCGGGC. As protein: CASRLQGAG. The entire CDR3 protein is CASRLQGAGYTF.

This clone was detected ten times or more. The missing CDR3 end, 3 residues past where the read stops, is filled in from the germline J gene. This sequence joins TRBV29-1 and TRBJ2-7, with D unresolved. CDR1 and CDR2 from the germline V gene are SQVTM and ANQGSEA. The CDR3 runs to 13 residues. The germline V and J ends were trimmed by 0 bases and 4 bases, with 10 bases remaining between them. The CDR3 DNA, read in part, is TGCAGCGTTGAAGATCAGGTGTCGTACGAG. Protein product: CSVEDQVSYE. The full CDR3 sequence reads CSVEDQVSYEQYF.

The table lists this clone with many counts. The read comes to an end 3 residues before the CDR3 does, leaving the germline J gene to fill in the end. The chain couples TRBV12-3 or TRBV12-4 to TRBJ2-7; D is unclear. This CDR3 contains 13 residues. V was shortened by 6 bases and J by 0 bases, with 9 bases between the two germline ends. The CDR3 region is CASSSGSSYEQYF. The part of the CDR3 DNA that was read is TGTGCCAGCAGCTCCGGTAGCTCCTACGAG.

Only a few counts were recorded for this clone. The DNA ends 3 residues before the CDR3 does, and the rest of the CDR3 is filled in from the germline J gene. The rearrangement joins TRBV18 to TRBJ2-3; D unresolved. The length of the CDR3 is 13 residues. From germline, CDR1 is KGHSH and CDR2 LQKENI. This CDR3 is CASSRTKGDTQYF. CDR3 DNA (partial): TGTGCCAGCTCACGTACGAAGGGTGACACG.

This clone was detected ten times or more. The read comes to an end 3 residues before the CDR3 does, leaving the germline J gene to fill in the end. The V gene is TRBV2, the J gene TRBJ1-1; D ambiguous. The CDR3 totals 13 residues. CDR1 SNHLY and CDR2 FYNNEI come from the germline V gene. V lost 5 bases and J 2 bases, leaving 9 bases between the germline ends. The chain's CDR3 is CASSSGFNTEAFF. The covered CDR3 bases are TGTGCCAGCAGTTCCGGGTTTAACACTGAA.

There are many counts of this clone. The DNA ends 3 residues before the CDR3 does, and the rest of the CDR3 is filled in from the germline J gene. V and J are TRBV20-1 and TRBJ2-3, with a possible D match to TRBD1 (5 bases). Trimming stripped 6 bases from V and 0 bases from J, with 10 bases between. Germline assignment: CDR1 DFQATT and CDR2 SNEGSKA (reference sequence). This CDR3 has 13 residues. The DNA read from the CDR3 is TGCAGTGCACCGCGACAGAGCACAGATACG. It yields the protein CSAPRQSTDT. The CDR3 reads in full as CSAPRQSTDTQYF.

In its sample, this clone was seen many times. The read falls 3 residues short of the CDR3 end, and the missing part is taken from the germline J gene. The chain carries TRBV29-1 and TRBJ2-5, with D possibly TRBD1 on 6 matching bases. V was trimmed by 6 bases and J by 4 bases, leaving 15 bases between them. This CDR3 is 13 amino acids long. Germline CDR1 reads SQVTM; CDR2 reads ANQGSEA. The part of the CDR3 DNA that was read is TGCAGCGTGGCCACAGGGAGTGGAGAGACC. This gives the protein CSVATGSGET. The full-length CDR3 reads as CSVATGSGETQYF.

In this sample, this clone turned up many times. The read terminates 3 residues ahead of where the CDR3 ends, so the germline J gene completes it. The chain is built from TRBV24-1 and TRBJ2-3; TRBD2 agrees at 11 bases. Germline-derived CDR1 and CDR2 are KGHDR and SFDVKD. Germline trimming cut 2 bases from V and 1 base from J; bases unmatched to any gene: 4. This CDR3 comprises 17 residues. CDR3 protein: CATSDSVLAGGTDTQYF. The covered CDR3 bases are TGTGCCACCAGTGATTCCGTACTAGCGGGGGGCACAGATACG.

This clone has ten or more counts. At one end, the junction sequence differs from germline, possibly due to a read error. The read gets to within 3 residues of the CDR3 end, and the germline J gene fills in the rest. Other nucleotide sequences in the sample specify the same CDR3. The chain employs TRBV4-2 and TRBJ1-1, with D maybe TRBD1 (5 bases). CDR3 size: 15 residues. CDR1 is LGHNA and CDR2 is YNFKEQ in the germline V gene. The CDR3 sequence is CASSQDRGLNTEAFF. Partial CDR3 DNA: TGCGCCAGCAGCCAAGATCGGGGGTTGAACACTGAA.

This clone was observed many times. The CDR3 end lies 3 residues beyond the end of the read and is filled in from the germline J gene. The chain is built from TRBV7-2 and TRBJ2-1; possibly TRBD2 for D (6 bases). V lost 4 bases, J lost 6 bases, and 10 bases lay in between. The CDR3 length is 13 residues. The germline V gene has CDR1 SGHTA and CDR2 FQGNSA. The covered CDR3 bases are TGTGCCAGCAGCTCCGGGACTCTCAATGAG. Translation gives CASSSGTLNE. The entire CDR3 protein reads CASSSGTLNEQFF.

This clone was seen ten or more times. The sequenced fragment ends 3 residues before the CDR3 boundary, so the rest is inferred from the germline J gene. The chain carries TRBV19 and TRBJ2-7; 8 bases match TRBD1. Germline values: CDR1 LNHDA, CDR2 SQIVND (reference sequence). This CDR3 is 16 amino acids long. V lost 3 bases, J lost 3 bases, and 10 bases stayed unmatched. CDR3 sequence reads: CASSIIHGTGHYEQYF. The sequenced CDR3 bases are TGTGCCAGTAGTATTATTCATGGGACAGGACACTACGAG.

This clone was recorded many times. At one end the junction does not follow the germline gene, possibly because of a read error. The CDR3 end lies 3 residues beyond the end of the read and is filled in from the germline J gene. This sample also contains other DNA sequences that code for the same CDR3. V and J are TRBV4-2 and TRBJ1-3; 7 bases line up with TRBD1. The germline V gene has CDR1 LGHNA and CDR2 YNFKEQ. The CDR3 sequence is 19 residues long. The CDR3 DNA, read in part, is TGTGCCAGCAGCCTAAAAGGGGGCGGACAGACCTCCTCTGGAAACACA. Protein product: CASSLKGGGQTSSGNT. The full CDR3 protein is CASSLKGGGQTSSGNTIYF.